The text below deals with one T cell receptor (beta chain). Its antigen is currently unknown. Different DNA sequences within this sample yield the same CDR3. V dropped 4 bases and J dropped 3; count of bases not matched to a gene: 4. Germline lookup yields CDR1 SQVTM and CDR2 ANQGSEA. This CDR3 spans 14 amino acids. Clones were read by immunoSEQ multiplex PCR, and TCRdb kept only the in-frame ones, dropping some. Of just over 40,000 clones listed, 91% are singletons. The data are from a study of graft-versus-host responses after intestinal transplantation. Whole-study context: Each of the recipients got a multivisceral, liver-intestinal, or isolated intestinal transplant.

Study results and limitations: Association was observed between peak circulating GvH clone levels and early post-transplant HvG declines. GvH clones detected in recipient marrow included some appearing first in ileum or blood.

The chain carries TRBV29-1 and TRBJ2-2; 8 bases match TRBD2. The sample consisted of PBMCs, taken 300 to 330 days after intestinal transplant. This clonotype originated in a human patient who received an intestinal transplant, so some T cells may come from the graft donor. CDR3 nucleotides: TGCAGCGTTGCCGGGGGGGGTGACACCGGGGAGCTGTTTTTT. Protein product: CSVAGGGDTGELFF.